One sample yielded the 26 T cell receptor beta chains listed below, sequenced in a study of blood T cells in healthy people across ages. The use of a sample-barcoded 5' primer and a J-beta primer mix characterized a second PCR of about 6 to 12 cycles. TCRdb fed the 5' RACE reads into MiXCR, producing one record per CDR3 protein. Of 700,000 or so distinct CDR3 sequences in the sample, about 24% were seen once. The sample consisted of blood. The receptors shown here come from a man aged 70 or older in good health.

The V call is TRBV5-6, the J call TRBJ2-3; 8 positions agree with TRBD2. V lost 5 bases to trimming and J lost 0 bases; unmatched junction nucleotides: 8. CDR1 is SGHDT and CDR2 is YYEEEE in the germline V gene. The CDR3 contains 16 residues. The CDR3 bases are TGTGCCAGCAGTTTCCCTAGCGGGCTAAGCACAGATACGCAGTATTTT. This gives the protein CASSFPSGLSTDTQYF. Filled out from reference TRBV5-6 and TRBJ2-3, the complete variable domain reads DAGVTQSPTHLIKTRGQQVTLRCSPKSGHDTVSWYQQALGQGPQFIFQYYEEEERQRGNFPDRFSGHQFPNYSSELNVNALLLGDSALYLCASSFPSGLSTDTQYFGPGTRLTVL.

This clonotype was observed a handful of times. The chain recombines TRBV15 with TRBJ1-2; tentatively, D is TRBD1 (6 bases). The CDR3 totals 18 residues. The V and J ends lost 0 bases and 0 bases respectively, with 17 bases between them. The germline V gene encodes CDR1 LNHNV and CDR2 YYDKDF (reference sequence). The CDR3 nucleotides read TGTGCCACCAGCAGAGATCTCGGGGGGCCAGGAACTAACTATGGCTACACCTTC. Amino acid sequence: CATSRDLGGPGTNYGYTF. Looking up the rest from reference TRBV15 and TRBJ1-2 gives the full variable domain: DAMVIQNPRYQVTQFGKPVTLSCSQTLNHNVMYWYQQKSSQAPKLLFHYYDKDFNNEADTPDNFQSRRPNTSFCFLDIRSPGLGDTAMYLCATSRDLGGPGTNYGYTFGSGTRLTVV.

V usage is TRBV5-1 and J usage is TRBJ1-2; D gene uncertain. The V end was cut by 3 bases, the J end by 5 bases, with 5 bases between. The germline V gene has CDR1 SGHRS and CDR2 YFSETQ. The CDR3 spans 11 residues. This CDR3 reads CASSSEYGYTF. Written as DNA, the CDR3 is TGCGCCAGCAGCTCGGAGTATGGCTACACCTTC. Full variable domain (outside the CDR3, taken from reference TRBV5-1 and TRBJ1-2): KAGVTQTPRYLIKTRGQQVTLSCSPISGHRSVSWYQQTPGQGLQFLFEYFSETQRNKGNFPGRFSGRQFSNSRSEMNVSTLELGDSALYLCASSSEYGYTFGSGTRLTVV.

This clonotype was detected many times. The chain recombines TRBV12-3 or TRBV12-4 with TRBJ2-5, with D possibly matching TRBD2 (5 bases). The CDR3 length is 12 residues. V lost 3 bases to trimming and J lost 4 bases, with 6 bases between them. The CDR3 DNA follows: TGTGCCAGCAGTTTTGGAGGAGAGACCCAGTACTTC. Translation: CASSFGGETQYF.

This clonotype was counted ten times or more. The chain has TRBV7-2 and TRBJ1-1, with a possible D match to TRBD1 (6 bases). Between the trimmed V and J ends, which lost 0 bases and 4 bases, there was a span of 6 bases. This CDR3 has 13 amino acids. Germline assignment: CDR1 SGHTA and CDR2 FQGNSA. CDR3 amino acids: CASSLARGTEAFF. CDR3 sequence (DNA): TGTGCCAGCAGCTTAGCCAGGGGCACTGAAGCTTTCTTT.

This clonotype has only a few counts. The chain joins TRBV6-4 to TRBJ1-5; D gene ambiguous. Per the germline V gene, CDR1 is MRHNA and CDR2 is SNTAGT. This CDR3 spans 13 amino acids. V shed 0 bases and J shed 4 bases, with 4 bases lying between them. CDR3 sequence reads: CASSDSENQPQHF. In DNA form, the CDR3 reads TGTGCCAGCAGTGACTCGGAAAATCAGCCCCAGCATTTT.

This clonotype was seen repeatedly, ten times or more. This chain joins TRBV6-4 and TRBJ2-3; D is uncertain. V was shortened by 1 base and J by 2 bases, with 1 base between the two germline ends. CDR3 length: 12 residues. The V gene's germline CDR1 is MRHNA and CDR2 SNTAGT. CDR3 residues: CASSDFTDTQYF. The DNA for the CDR3 is TGTGCCAGCAGTGACTTCACAGATACGCAGTATTTT.

The V call is TRBV5-1, the J call TRBJ1-1; 8 positions agree with TRBD1. The germline V gene encodes CDR1 SGHRS and CDR2 YFSETQ. The CDR3 has 15 amino acids. V shed 4 bases and J 8 bases; nucleotides not matched to a gene: 13. CDR3 sequence reads: CASSISGGNRDEAFF. In nucleotides, the CDR3 is TGCGCCAGCAGCATCTCAGGGGGCAACCGTGACGAAGCTTTCTTT. Using reference TRBV5-1 and TRBJ1-1 for the parts outside the CDR3, the full variable domain is KAGVTQTPRYLIKTRGQQVTLSCSPISGHRSVSWYQQTPGQGLQFLFEYFSETQRNKGNFPGRFSGRQFSNSRSEMNVSTLELGDSALYLCASSISGGNRDEAFFGQGTRLTVV.

This clonotype was observed a single time. The rearrangement links TRBV20-1 to TRBJ1-5; TRBD1 matches at 7 bases. The CDR3 length is 14 residues. Germline trimming cut 1 base from V and 3 bases from J; bases unmatched to any gene: 3. Germline V gives CDR1 DFQATT, CDR2 SNEGSKA (reference sequence). Here the CDR3 reads CSARAGTDNQPQHF. The CDR3 coding sequence is TGCAGTGCTAGAGCCGGGACAGACAATCAGCCCCAGCATTTT.

The chain links TRBV20-1 to TRBJ2-1, with TRBD2 matching over 7 bases. The better agreement between TRBJ2-5 and the DNA end casts doubt on the J call. Germline V CDR1 and CDR2: DFQATT, SNEGSKA (reference sequence). CDR3 size: 15 residues. The chain's CDR3 is CSALTGTMGPETQYF. The CDR3 coding sequence is TGCAGTGCGCTAACCGGGACTATGGGGCCTGAGACCCAGTACTTC.

A few counts support this clonotype. The chain carries TRBV12-3 or TRBV12-4 and TRBJ2-5; TRBD1 is a possible D gene (6 bases). The J call could be wrong; TRBJ2-7 is a better fit for the DNA end. This CDR3 contains 12 residues. This chain's CDR3 is CASSARQDEQYF. The CDR3 DNA is TGTGCCAGCAGTGCCCGACAGGACGAGCAGTACTTC.

Many counts were recorded for this clonotype. The chain joins TRBV6-6 to TRBJ2-2, with 9 bases aligning to TRBD1. The junction had 6 bases not matched to a gene; V was cut back by 7 bases and J by 0 bases. Germline V lookup: CDR1 MNHNY, CDR2 SVGAGI (reference sequence). This CDR3 comprises 16 residues. The chain's CDR3 is CASTLGQGPNTGELFF. In DNA, the CDR3 is TGTGCCAGCACCCTAGGACAGGGGCCGAACACCGGGGAGCTGTTTTTT.

This clonotype was counted between two and nine times. V usage is TRBV20-1 and J usage is TRBJ2-7; D might be TRBD2 (6 bases). V shed 3 bases and J shed 4 bases, with 7 bases lying between them. The CDR3 extends over 11 amino acids. The germline gives CDR1 DFQATT, CDR2 SNEGSKA (reference sequence). The CDR3 loop is CSASGGYEQYF. The CDR3 DNA reads as TGCAGTGCTAGCGGGGGTTACGAGCAGTACTTC.

The chain employs TRBV6-2 or TRBV6-3 and TRBJ2-7; TRBD2 might be the D (6 bases). V lost 3 bases, J lost 3 bases, and 18 bases lay in between. CDR1 and CDR2 (germline): MNHEY, SVGEGT. The CDR3 contains 16 residues. This CDR3 is CASSYPPGAQNYEQYV. The CDR3 bases are TGTGCCAGCAGTTATCCCCCGGGAGCCCAAAACTACGAGCAGTACGTC.

This clonotype was observed many times. A junction boundary mismatches the germline segment, possibly from a read error. V gene TRBV7-2 combines with J gene TRBJ2-7; no definite D call. The CDR3 runs to 11 residues. Germline CDR1 SGHTA, CDR2 FQGNSA. CDR3 nucleotide sequence: TGTGCCAGCAGCTTGGGCTACGAGCAGTGCTTC. This gives the protein CASSLGYEQCF.

The gene calls are TRBV7-9 and TRBJ1-6; perhaps TRBD1 as D (5 bases). Between the trimmed V and J ends, which lost 5 bases and 10 bases, there was a span of 21 bases. This CDR3 is built from 16 residues. The germline CDR1 and CDR2 sequences are SEHNR and FQNEAQ (reference sequence). The CDR3 region is CASSPLLGSQGSPLHF. DNA of the CDR3: TGTGCCAGCAGCCCCTTACTCGGCAGTCAGGGATCACCCCTCCACTTT.

This clonotype turned up a few times. V and J are TRBV5-1 and TRBJ2-7; TRBD2 agrees at 12 bases. The CDR3 consists of 15 residues. Germline V gives CDR1 SGHRS, CDR2 YFSETQ. J gave up 4 bases and V 4 bases, and 6 bases lay outside the gene matches. In DNA, the CDR3 is TGCGCCAGCAGCCGGGGACTAGCGGGCGGTTACGAGCAGTACTTC. Its protein is CASSRGLAGGYEQYF.

The table lists this clonotype with a few counts. Mismatch with germline at one junction end may stem from a read error. The rearrangement links TRBV29-1 to TRBJ2-1; D perhaps matches TRBD2 (6 bases). Germline values: CDR1 SQVTM, CDR2 ANQGSEA. The CDR3 covers 13 residues. The CDR3 spells CSVDVTGTQLRWF. CDR3 nucleotides: TGCAGCGTTGACGTAACCGGGACTCAACTCCGTTGGTTC.

J is TRBJ2-2 and V is TRBV5-6, with a tentative D call TRBD2 (7 bases). Trimming cost V 1 base and J 5 bases, with 15 bases left between them. Germline V gene data show CDR1 as SGHDT and CDR2 as YYEEEE. CDR3 length: 16 residues. CDR3: CASSLMRGGRTGELFF. The CDR3 coding sequence is TGTGCCAGCAGCTTGATGAGGGGGGGCCGGACCGGGGAGCTGTTTTTT.

CDR3 coding DNA: TGTGCCAGCAGCGTAGATGGGACAGGGAACCACAATGAGCAGTTCTTC. Translating it yields CASSVDGTGNHNEQFF. This chain uses TRBV9 with TRBJ2-1, with 9 bases aligning to TRBD1. The CDR3 has 16 residues. CDR1 and CDR2 from the germline V gene are SGDLS and YYNGEE. Trimming removed 0 bases from V and 5 bases from J; junction bases left unmatched: 6.

This chain uses TRBV4-1 with TRBJ2-5; TRBD2 is a possible D gene (5 bases). The DNA end is more similar to TRBJ2-1, so the J call may be wrong. This CDR3 spans 18 amino acids. From germline, CDR1 is MGHRA and CDR2 YSYEKL. As DNA, the CDR3 is TGCGCCAGCAGCCAAGAGACCCCGAGAGGGAGACTGGAAAATGAGCAGTTCTTC. This encodes CASSQETPRGRLENEQFF.

V is TRBV29-1 and J is TRBJ1-1; the D is unclear. V was cut by 4 bases and J by 5 bases, with 5 bases left in between. Germline CDR1 reads SQVTM; CDR2 reads ANQGSEA. This CDR3 is 10 amino acids long. CDR3 in DNA: TGCAGCGTTGTACGGACTGAAGCTTTCTTT. This codes for CSVVRTEAFF.

This clonotype turned up a few times. V usage is TRBV7-9 and J usage is TRBJ2-3; tentatively, D is TRBD1 (6 bases). Germline CDR1 reads SEHNR; CDR2 reads FQNEAQ (reference sequence). V gave up 5 bases and J gave up 6 bases, with 27 bases separating them. This CDR3 contains 18 residues. DNA for the CDR3: TGTGCCAGCAGCGTCTTTGTCCAATCTGGCAGGGGAAGCGATACGCAGTATTTT. It encodes CASSVFVQSGRGSDTQYF.

This clonotype was observed at least ten times. The rearrangement uses TRBV7-3 and TRBJ2-1, with TRBD1 matching 8 bases. Trimming removed 3 bases from V and 6 bases from J; junction bases left unmatched: 7. The CDR3 runs 15 residues. CDR1 is SGHTA, CDR2 FQGTGA, per germline. CDR3 sequence: CASSLEGTGINEQFF. CDR3 sequence (DNA): TGTGCCAGCAGCTTGGAAGGGACAGGAATCAATGAGCAGTTCTTC.

In DNA, the CDR3 is TGCGCCAGCAGCTTGGTCTCAGCGGGTTCTAGCACAGATACGCAGTATTTT. Translation: CASSLVSAGSSTDTQYF. The chain links TRBV5-1 to TRBJ2-3; a weak D match, TRBD2 (6 bases). V was cut by 0 bases and J by 0 bases, with 14 bases left in between. This CDR3 comprises 17 residues. CDR1 SGHRS and CDR2 YFSETQ come from the germline V gene. Combining the CDR3 with reference TRBV5-1 and TRBJ2-3 gives the whole variable domain KAGVTQTPRYLIKTRGQQVTLSCSPISGHRSVSWYQQTPGQGLQFLFEYFSETQRNKGNFPGRFSGRQFSNSRSEMNVSTLELGDSALYLCASSLVSAGSSTDTQYFGPGTRLTVL.

The chain links TRBV29-1 to TRBJ2-5; 11 positions agree with TRBD1. Germline V gene lookup returns CDR1 SQVTM and CDR2 ANQGSEA. CDR3 length equals 14 residues. J lost 5 bases, V lost 7 bases, and 9 bases had no gene match. The CDR3 is CSARDRGTGETQYF. For the CDR3, the DNA is TGCAGCGCCCGGGACAGGGGGACGGGGGAGACCCAGTACTTC.